This passage covers 3 T cell receptor beta chains from one sample sequenced in a study of blood T cell repertoires in COVID-19. The protocol was immunoSEQ multiplex PCR, while the TCRdb copy is restricted to in-frame clones and leaves out a portion. This sample has about 170,000 clones, with just under 85% found just once. Sequencing was performed on peripheral blood. All receptors come from an elderly woman with COVID-19, enrolled during active disease.

The chain has TRBV7-2 and TRBJ1-5; maybe TRBD1 (5 bases). Germline V gene sequence: CDR1 SGHTA, CDR2 FQGNSA. The CDR3 spans 15 residues. V shed 2 bases and J shed 2 bases, with 10 bases lying between them. The CDR3: CASSLRGLGNQPQHF. CDR3 coding DNA: TGTGCCAGCAGCTTAAGGGGTTTGGGCAATCAGCCCCAGCATTTT.

The chain employs TRBV10-3 and TRBJ2-5; D perhaps matches TRBD2 (5 bases). Germline V CDR1 and CDR2: ENHRY, SYGVKD. The CDR3 is 12 amino acids. V gave up 2 bases and J gave up 5 bases, with 6 bases separating them. The DNA of the CDR3 is TGTGCCATCAGTGAGGGCGGGGAGACCCAGTACTTC. It is translated as CAISEGGETQYF.

V is TRBV9 and J is TRBJ2-3, with D maybe TRBD2 (5 bases). Germline CDR1 is SGDLS and CDR2 is YYNGEE. With 0 bases removed from V and 4 bases from J, the gap between germline ends came to 9 bases. The CDR3 is 14 amino acids. Written as DNA, the CDR3 is TGTGCCAGCAGCGTAGGGGGTAGCGCAGATACGCAGTATTTT. Translating it yields CASSVGGSADTQYF.